The 22 T cell receptor beta chains given below trace back to one sample, sequenced in a study of CD8 T cells in Susac syndrome. Random hexamers primed reverse transcription of about 0.45 to 1 ug RNA. TCRdb re-called the immunoSEQ multiplex PCR reads with MiXCR, one entry per CDR3 protein. Of around 130,000 distinct CDR3 sequences in the sample, roughly 95% are singletons; the top ten hold approximately 0.11%. The sequencing input was CD4+ T cells from PBMCs. These receptors all come from a human donor with multiple sclerosis.

The genes are TRBV12-3 or TRBV12-4 and TRBJ1-2; D is unresolved. CDR3 length equals 13 residues. V lost 6 bases to trimming and J lost 5 bases, with 13 bases between them. DNA for the CDR3: TGTGCCAGCAGCCCCCAGGCAGGTTATGGCTACACCTTC. Its translation is CASSPQAGYGYTF.

The chain combines TRBV7-9 with TRBJ2-1, with 9 bases lining up with TRBD2. Unmatched junction bases numbered 8, after V lost 4 bases and J lost 4 bases. The CDR3 length is 16 residues. The V gene's germline CDR1 is SEHNR and CDR2 FQNEAQ (reference sequence). CDR3 sequence reads: CASSSGGGVRYNEQFF. CDR3 sequence (DNA): TGTGCCAGCAGCTCTGGCGGGGGGGTCCGTTACAATGAGCAGTTCTTC.

This clonotype was recorded only once. The chain employs TRBV20-1 and TRBJ2-3; 7 bases fit TRBD2. CDR3 length: 17 amino acids. The J segment lost 5 bases and the V segment lost 0 bases, leaving 14 bases of the junction unmatched. Germline CDR1 is DFQATT and CDR2 is SNEGSKA (reference sequence). The chain's CDR3 is CSARDGASGFLGDTQYF. CDR3 nucleotides: TGCAGTGCTAGAGATGGGGCTAGCGGTTTCTTGGGAGATACGCAGTATTTT.

This chain uses TRBV20-1 with TRBJ2-1, with TRBD2 matching 14 bases. The CDR3 sequence is 15 residues long. From germline, CDR1 is DFQATT and CDR2 SNEGSKA (reference sequence). V gave up 2 bases and J gave up 7 bases; unmatched junction bases: 4. Written as DNA, the CDR3 is TGCAGTGCTAGAAGGACTAGCGGGAGGAGGAATGAGCAGTTCTTC. Its translation: CSARRTSGRRNEQFF.

This clonotype was seen a single time. The chain links TRBV28 to TRBJ2-7, with 7 bases matching TRBD2. The ends lost 6 bases at V and 5 bases at J; junction bases unmatched: 10. This CDR3 is 14 amino acids long. Germline V gives CDR1 MDHEN, CDR2 SYDVKM. This CDR3 is CASRPAPGRDEQYF. CDR3 in DNA: TGTGCCAGCAGACCGGCCCCTGGGAGGGACGAGCAGTACTTC.

The gene calls are TRBV6-6 and TRBJ1-4; no definite D call. The germline V gene encodes CDR1 MNHNY and CDR2 SVGAGI (reference sequence). CDR3 length: 14 amino acids. Trimming removed 5 bases from V and 0 bases from J, with 7 bases in between. The CDR3 DNA reads as TGTGCCAGCAGTCGGGCAGCAACTAATGAAAAACTGTTTTTT. As protein: CASSRAATNEKLFF.

J is TRBJ2-1 and V is TRBV13; the D gene is possibly TRBD2 (5 bases). The V end was cut by 2 bases, the J end by 15 bases, with 14 bases between. Germline V CDR1 and CDR2: PRHDT, FYEKMQ (reference sequence). This CDR3 spans 12 amino acids. The CDR3 loop is CASSLRDRGRFF. CDR3 DNA: TGTGCCAGCAGCTTAAGAGATCGTGGGAGGTTCTTC.

V is TRBV20-1 and J is TRBJ1-2, with D tentatively TRBD1 (6 bases). Germline V gene sequence: CDR1 DFQATT, CDR2 SNEGSKA (reference sequence). Trimming left V 7 bases short and J 4 bases short, with 13 bases between. This CDR3 has 12 residues. The CDR3 protein is CSEEDSLYGYTF. CDR3 nucleotides: TGCAGTGAAGAGGACAGCCTCTATGGCTACACCTTC.

This clonotype was counted a single time. J is TRBJ2-5 and V is TRBV7-2, with unresolved D. Trimming pared 1 base from V and 1 base from J, leaving 7 bases between. The germline V gene has CDR1 SGHTA and CDR2 FQGNSA. The CDR3 extends over 14 amino acids. The CDR3 coding sequence is TGTGCCAGCAGCTTAGGGCCTCGCCAAGAGACCCAGTACTTC. This encodes CASSLGPRQETQYF.

This clonotype is a singleton in its sample. This chain connects TRBV5-1 to TRBJ2-7; D might be TRBD2 (6 bases). The CDR3 has 15 residues. CDR1 is SGHRS, CDR2 YFSETQ, per germline. V was pared by 0 bases and J by 2 bases, with 12 bases between. The CDR3 sequence: CASSLGGLSPYEQYF. Here the CDR3 DNA reads TGCGCCAGCAGCTTGGGCGGACTATCCCCCTACGAGCAGTACTTC.

This clonotype was observed a single time. This chain links TRBV6-5 with TRBJ2-3; no clear D gene. Trimming took 2 bases from V and 4 from J, leaving 13 bases between them. From germline, CDR1 is MNHEY and CDR2 SVGAGI. The CDR3 runs 15 residues. The CDR3 region has the DNA TGTGCCAGCAGTTACCAGTCGCTAGTGTCAGATACGCAGTATTTT. Translation gives CASSYQSLVSDTQYF.

The V gene is TRBV29-1, the J gene TRBJ2-3; TRBD2 aligns across 8 bases. The CDR3 is made up of 14 amino acids. From germline, CDR1 is SQVTM and CDR2 ANQGSEA. V gave up 6 bases and J gave up 4 bases; unmatched junction bases: 9. The CDR3 here is CSVEAGGGADTQYF. The CDR3 DNA reads as TGCAGCGTCGAGGCGGGGGGAGGGGCAGATACGCAGTATTTT.

The chain links TRBV5-6 to TRBJ2-2, with a tentative D call TRBD2 (5 bases). V was pared by 0 bases and J by 6 bases, with 9 bases between. The CDR3 has 14 residues. The germline CDR1 and CDR2 sequences are SGHDT and YYEEEE. CDR3 nucleotides: TGTGCCAGCAGCTTGGTGGCCGGGGCCGGGGAGCTGTTTTTT. Its protein product is CASSLVAGAGELFF.

This chain joins TRBV27 and TRBJ2-7, with TRBD2 matching 11 bases. Trimming removed 5 bases from V and 5 bases from J; junction bases left unmatched: 8. CDR1 MNHEY and CDR2 SMNVEV come from the germline V gene (reference sequence). The CDR3 extends over 15 amino acids. The CDR3 spells CASSQLAGASNEQYF. CDR3 coding DNA: TGTGCCAGCAGTCAACTAGCGGGAGCTTCAAACGAGCAGTACTTC.

The chain employs TRBV29-1 and TRBJ2-7; no reliable D call. The germline CDR1 and CDR2 sequences are SQVTM and ANQGSEA. V was clipped by 6 bases and J by 2 bases, with 11 bases between them. The CDR3 has 12 residues. CDR3 nucleotide sequence: TGCAGCGTCCGAAAAGGTACCTACGAGCAGTACTTC. This gives the protein CSVRKGTYEQYF.

The V and J genes are TRBV3-1 and TRBJ1-1; a possible D gene is TRBD1 (6 bases). The CDR3 has 15 residues. Germline loops: CDR1 LGHDT, CDR2 YNNKEL (reference sequence). V lost 4 bases and J lost 2, with 14 bases in between. The CDR3 loop is CASSPQGQLNTEAFF. CDR3 sequence (DNA): TGTGCCAGCAGCCCACAGGGCCAACTAAACACTGAAGCTTTCTTT.

The chain carries TRBV7-6 and TRBJ2-1; tentatively, D is TRBD2 (7 bases). V was shortened by 1 base and J by 9 bases, with 16 bases between the two germline ends. Looked up from germline, CDR1 is SGHVS and CDR2 is FNYEAQ. The CDR3 runs 15 residues. CDR3 region: CASSLVVGGAGEQFF. The CDR3 region has the DNA TGTGCCAGCAGCTTAGTAGTGGGGGGGGCCGGTGAGCAGTTCTTC.

V is TRBV27 and J is TRBJ2-3, with D possibly being TRBD1 or TRBD2 (7 bases each). V lost 4 bases to trimming and J lost 5 bases, with 13 bases between them. This CDR3 is built from 14 residues. The V gene's germline CDR1 is MNHEY and CDR2 SMNVEV (reference sequence). The CDR3 sequence: CASSSRGGRDTQYF. The CDR3 coding sequence is TGTGCCAGCAGTTCCAGGGGGGGCAGAGATACGCAGTATTTT.

V is TRBV12-3 or TRBV12-4 and J is TRBJ1-5; no reliable D call. V was trimmed by 5 bases and J by 4 bases, leaving 12 bases between them. The CDR3 runs to 14 residues. CDR3 region: CASSAGRKNQPQHF. The DNA for the CDR3 is TGTGCCAGCAGTGCCGGGAGGAAGAATCAGCCCCAGCATTTT.

The V and J genes are TRBV24-1 and TRBJ2-1, with D unresolved. From germline, CDR1 is KGHDR and CDR2 SFDVKD. The length of the CDR3 is 14 residues. V shed 3 bases and J shed 10 bases, with 15 bases lying between them. The CDR3 DNA reads TGTGCCACCAGTGATGCGGTCGGGCGGACGGAGCAGTTCTTC. It translates to CATSDAVGRTEQFF.

This sequence joins TRBV5-4 and TRBJ2-1; TRBD2 matches at 14 bases. Germline CDR1 is SGHNT and CDR2 is YYREEE (reference sequence). The length of the CDR3 is 15 residues. V dropped 4 bases and J dropped 5; count of bases not matched to a gene: 2. CDR3 in amino acids: CASSVTSGRDNEQFF. As DNA, the CDR3 is TGTGCCAGCAGCGTGACTAGCGGGAGGGACAATGAGCAGTTCTTC.

The rearrangement links TRBV20-1 to TRBJ1-5, with D perhaps matching TRBD1 (5 bases). This CDR3 is 15 amino acids long. CDR1 is DFQATT and CDR2 is SNEGSKA in the germline V gene (reference sequence). The V gene lost 0 bases and the J gene lost 2 bases, with 11 bases spanning the gap. The CDR3 DNA sequence: TGCAGTGCTAGAGAGAGAAGGGGTGGCAATCAGCCCCAGCATTTT. It translates to CSARERRGGNQPQHF.